This T cell receptor beta chain was sequenced for a study of type 1 regulatory T cells. Study context: This in vitro CD4 product, T-allo10, is enriched for Tr1 cells and alloantigen-specific.

TCRdb itself ran the reads through MiXCR, one entry per CDR3 protein. Of 60,000 to 70,000 distinct CDR3 sequences in the sample, about 69% were seen once. T-allo10 cells from the graft donor were described as anergic, host-alloantigen-specific, and alloantigen-specific suppressors. In the case of this clonotype: Its specificity is unknown.

CDR3 length: 16 amino acids. Trimming left V 5 bases short and J 4 bases short, with 18 bases between. Germline values: CDR1 SGHTA, CDR2 FQGNSA. The clonotype originates from a human donor in good health. The specimen sequenced was cultured T cells, either the whole culture or a sorted T cell fraction (not recorded which). Subset indicated: Tr1-enriched cell product generated in vitro against host alloantigens. The chain carries TRBV7-2 and TRBJ2-1; TRBD2 might be the D (6 bases). The CDR3, as DNA: TGTGCCAGCAGCCAACTATTAACCGGGACTTACAATGAGCAGTTCTTC. Its protein is CASSQLLTGTYNEQFF.